The T cell receptor (beta chain) described here comes from a study of cytomegalovirus exposure and HLA in healthy donors (dated by TCRdb to about 2017). Concerning the study at large: According to an earlier analysis of 587 of the donors, about 179 million T cells yielded approximately 120 million unique TCR beta sequences and 276 Gb of sequence data. Approximately 300 gigabases of sequencing data and approximately 85 million unique TCR sequences were included in an early release covering about 620 HLA-typed donors. Of the approximately 400 genotyped donors, about 80% fell in the genetic ancestry cluster associated with self-reported Caucasian donors. The aim of the study was to test whether cataloging public T cell receptors could identify signatures of past pathogen exposure. The T cell repertoires of under 750 subjects were profiled by immunosequencing and related to cytomegalovirus serostatus. Besides the first cohort of roughly 640 subjects, a separate validation cohort made up of 90 to 150 different subjects was used. High-throughput TCR immunosequencing, statistical association of individual TCRs with disease status, and machine learning were combined to predict cytomegalovirus infection status. In a later analysis, previously published TCR beta repertoires from some 640 donors were re-analyzed and high-resolution HLA genotyping was added so that TCR occurrence patterns could be studied. Rather than using new phenotypic data, the later analysis identified candidate immune exposures from TCR beta sequences and from how often those sequences occurred across donors. An earlier analysis of around 540 of the donors applied high-throughput TCR beta sequencing to assess whether each TCR beta V gene segment acted as functional or pseudogenic. Donor age, sex, ethnicity and CMV serostatus were compiled alongside the repertoire data. In a later genetic analysis, genome-wide SNP genotypes for about 65% of the roughly 700 donors were used, and that subset was treated as a discovery cohort. All discovery cohort repertoires had been generated on a single sequencing platform. Both class I and class II loci were covered by HLA typing, at four-digit resolution. The number of donors typed differed by locus, with roughly 620-630 for A, B, C, DRB1 and DQB1, over 500 for DQA1, approximately 580 for DPA1, and some 440 for DPB1. Because of strong linkage in the cohort, roughly 5 DR-DQ haplotypes were treated as single units for association and clustering. Among several hundred genotyped donors of the cohort, an average of about 220,000 unique TCR beta nucleotide sequences was sequenced per donor, of which 15% to 20% were non-productive.

Library prep was done by the immunoSEQ multiplex PCR assay. A mixture of 60 forward primers for TCR Vbeta segments and 13 reverse primers for TCR Jbeta segments was used in the multiplex PCR. The CDR3 region of rearranged TCR beta genes was amplified from genomic DNA with a multiplex PCR assay. Amplified TCR beta libraries were sequenced as 87-base-pair reads on the Illumina HiSeq System. On the authors' methods: Across the 500 to 850 repertoires, a later analysis counted 80 million or so unique TCR beta chains, roughly 11 million of which were shared by at least two donors. To remove PCR and sequencing errors, raw reads were error-corrected and collapsed into unique sequences using a nearest-neighbor algorithm that merged closely related sequences. To assign V, D and J gene segments, CDR3 sequences were aligned to IMGT reference sequences. For a sequence to be retained, a match of at least six nucleotides was required to both a V gene segment and a J gene segment. A rearrangement counted as productive if the CDR3 had no stop codons and remained in frame with V and J, and every other rearrangement counted as non-productive. CDR3 was defined by IMGT convention, running from the second conserved V-encoded cysteine to the conserved J-encoded phenylalanine. Sequences without an unambiguous match to a single V gene segment were excluded from the earlier analysis of about 600 of the donors. An earlier analysis of 587 of the donors called V segments functional above 56.7% productive rearrangements and segregating when the between-donor standard deviation exceeded 5%. A statistical classification framework was built to diagnose cytomegalovirus status from the catalog of TCR beta chain sequences. V and J gene assignment, in a later analysis, came from comparing TCR nucleotide sequences with IMGT/GENE-DB human TR gene sequences. In a later analysis, CDR3 sequences and most-parsimonious VDJ recombination scenarios were assigned using the TCRdist pipeline. In a later analysis, each TCR beta chain was defined by its CDR3 amino acid sequence together with its V-gene family, and reads without a unique V-gene family were excluded. A later analysis removed over 500 highly shared, low-generation-probability nucleotide sequences to deal with suspected cross-contamination and a sequencing artifact. For each public chain, a later analysis derived a clonal expansion index from normalized ranks of inferred template counts within each repertoire. Generation probabilities in a later analysis came from a VDJ recombination model fitted to out-of-frame rearrangements, and those results were checked against IGoR. In a later analysis, TCR-TCR, TCR-HLA and TCR-CMV co-occurrence was scored with hypergeometric tests, and a repertoire-size bias correction was applied to TCR pairs. In a later analysis, false discovery rates were estimated by permuting HLA or CMV assignments 20 times. In a later analysis, co-occurring TCRs were grouped with DBSCAN, and TCRdist sequence similarity was added when clustering was performed within HLA-allele-positive subsets. Co-occurrence clustering excluded repertoires with fewer than 30,000 or more than 120,000 public chains, plus five with anomalous nucleotide sharing. The table comes from immuneACCESS by way of TCRdb, which keeps in-frame sequences with V and J called. Part of the clones is missing from these tables; in studies checked, under half for an unresolved V gene and the rest for unknown reasons. For V, J and clone size, that table is used; D and trimming come from the DNA. Present in this sample are tens of thousands of clones, 75% to 90% of which were seen just once. The ten top clones hold 6.5% to 7% of the sample.

V loses 6 bases, J loses 7 bases, and the germline ends lie 16 bases apart. The CDR3 starts with the cysteine, ends with the phenylalanine, and has 15 residues. This entry keeps only the CDR3 DNA: 45 bases, framed from base 1. The germline V gene provides CDR1 MNHNS and CDR2 SASEGT. A note on this clone: No cognate antigen has been identified for it. Base qualities were left out, and no much larger clone turns up one base away.

The cohort was made up of under 800 healthy bone marrow donors. At the time of sampling, all cohort members were nominally healthy, though unrecorded immune exposures were likely present. CMV serostatus was positive for more than 250 and negative for about 55% of the roughly 670 cohort members, and was not recorded for this donor. Each donor provided a peripheral blood sample, and peripheral blood mononuclear cells were used for TCR beta sequencing. Genomic DNA extraction from the blood cell samples was performed with the Qiagen DNeasy Blood Extraction Kit. What the research found in general, with its limitations: Presence/absence analyses assumed roughly uniform sequencing depth across donors, an assumption that may not hold. V-gene and J-gene trimming of TCR beta chains was associated with a missense DCLRE1C variant in a later genetic analysis, and the association was replicated in an independent cohort. The study listed 164 TCR beta chains as associated with cytomegalovirus. Assigning TCR associations to individual alleles was difficult when HLA alleles, especially DR and DQ, strongly co-occurred. CMV serostatus was the only immune exposure information available for the cohort. In a later analysis, several top co-occurrence clusters were reported to appear linked to parvovirus B19, influenza, CMV and Epstein-Barr virus. In a later analysis, 16,951 TCR beta sequences were associated with specific HLA alleles at a false discovery rate of 0.05. The cohort was sequenced for TCR beta chains only, and without alpha or paired-chain data the features that could be detected were limited. A later genetic analysis reported fewer N-insertions in productive TCRs among donors in an Asian-associated ancestry cluster than the roughly 700-donor mean. The authors suggested that the approach could potentially be extended to other disease states and immunological phenotypes. A later analysis found that most CMV-associated TCR beta chains appeared HLA-restricted, with HLA associations seemingly driven largely by CMV exposure. Over 15 rarely observed V segments, including chromosome 9 orphons, were excluded from the earlier analysis of some 590 of the donors because counts were too low. Because HLA typing was missing for some donors at each locus, association tests included only the typed subset. According to a later analysis, TCR association rates differed among HLA loci, with DRB1 alleles showing the most associated TCRs and HLA-C alleles showing the fewest. Linkage disequilibrium might explain the correlated functional status among segregating V segments, but an unknown experimental factor could not be excluded. Some IMGT-functional V segments, including TRBV6-2 and TRBV6-3, could not be told apart with the 87-base-pair reads, so those segments were excluded. While some public TCRs were present in many individuals, most TCR sequences turned up only very rarely across donors. A cluster of highly shared sequence variants was judged likely to be a technical artifact of the sequencing pipeline. In vitro tests confirmed that a few of the cytomegalovirus-associated TCR beta chains recognize cytomegalovirus antigens. Broadly in line with IMGT annotations, most TCR beta V segments showed up in productive rearrangements about 87% or about 30% of the time in an earlier analysis of under 700 of the donors. The classifier was reported to diagnose cytomegalovirus status with high specificity and sensitivity in both the original cohort and the validation cohort. Compared with equally common non-associated chains, HLA-associated TCR beta chains in a later analysis were more clonally expanded and had lower generation probabilities. A further reported finding was that TCR beta sequences accurately predicted the HLA-A and HLA-B alleles for most subjects in the first cohort.

The clonotype originates from a human donor in good health. This receptor chain uses TRBV6-1 and TRBJ1-6; TRBD1 could be the D gene, as 5 bases match. Sequenced material: PBMCs. The CDR3 here reads CASSGSGGLNSPLHF. The nucleotides read TGTGCCAGCAGCGGGTCGGGGGGATTGAATTCACCCCTCCACTTT.